These 24 T cell receptor beta chains were sequenced from one sample in a study of identical twins. TCRdb fed the 5' RACE reads into MiXCR, producing one record per CDR3 protein. Here the sample spans 450,000 or so distinct CDR3 sequences, 20% to 25% being singletons. This same sample was also taken into another study, of T cells expressing NK-cell markers.

Sequencing input: CD4+ T cells sorted from blood. These receptors were obtained from a woman between 18 and 29 years old in good health.

This clonotype was observed a few times. J is TRBJ2-3 and V is TRBV20-1; no clear D. Trimming removed 3 bases at V and 0 bases at J, with 10 bases between. CDR1 is DFQATT and CDR2 is SNEGSKA in the germline V gene (reference sequence). The CDR3 consists of 14 residues. The CDR3 sequence is CSARVHTSTDTQYF. CDR3 coding DNA: TGCAGTGCTAGGGTACACACTAGCACAGATACGCAGTATTTT.

The chain combines TRBV5-1 with TRBJ2-2; no reliable D call. Germline V CDR1 and CDR2: SGHRS, YFSETQ. This CDR3 spans 13 amino acids. The V end lost 5 bases, the J end lost 7 bases, and 12 bases lay between the germline ends. CDR3 protein: CASRRTENGELFF. CDR3 DNA sequence: TGCGCCAGCAGACGGACGGAGAACGGGGAGCTGTTTTTT. Complete variable domain (other parts from reference TRBV5-1 and TRBJ2-2): KAGVTQTPRYLIKTRGQQVTLSCSPISGHRSVSWYQQTPGQGLQFLFEYFSETQRNKGNFPGRFSGRQFSNSRSEMNVSTLELGDSALYLCASRRTENGELFFGEGSRLTVL.

This rearrangement joins TRBV6-1 to TRBJ2-1, with a weak D call TRBD2 (6 bases). Germline V gene sequence: CDR1 MNHNS, CDR2 SASEGT. CDR3 length: 14 residues. Trimming cost V 8 bases and J 4 bases, with 15 bases left between them. This CDR3 is CASFSSGPYNEQFF. DNA for the CDR3: TGTGCCAGCTTCTCAAGCGGGCCTTACAATGAGCAGTTCTTC.

This clonotype was seen ten or more times. The chain uses TRBV10-1 and TRBJ2-3; 7 nucleotides match TRBD1. The length of the CDR3 is 13 residues. V lost 7 bases to trimming and J lost 2 bases; unmatched junction nucleotides: 3. From germline, CDR1 is WNHNN and CDR2 SYGVQD (reference sequence). The CDR3 DNA is TGCGCCAGCACGGGGACAGTCACAGATACGCAGTATTTT. It is translated as CASTGTVTDTQYF.

The chain combines TRBV20-1 with TRBJ2-7, with 12 nucleotides matching TRBD2. The CDR3 sequence is 16 residues long. In germline, CDR1 is DFQATT, CDR2 SNEGSKA (reference sequence). J gave up 3 bases and V 3 bases, and 9 bases lay outside the gene matches. CDR3: CSARGGLAGTFYEQYF. The CDR3 DNA follows: TGCAGTGCTAGGGGAGGACTAGCGGGGACGTTCTACGAGCAGTACTTC.

The table lists this clonotype with a few counts. The genes are TRBV4-3 and TRBJ1-2, with D uncertain. The CDR3 is 16 amino acids. The ends were cut back, 1 base at V and 7 bases at J, with 19 bases in the middle. Germline V CDR1 and CDR2: LGHNA, YSLEER. The DNA for the CDR3 is TGCGCCAGCAGCCAAGCTAGAAAAGACCGCCTTACTGGCTACACCTTC. This encodes CASSQARKDRLTGYTF.

The genes are TRBV18 and TRBJ2-2; D not resolved. Germline V gene data show CDR1 as KGHSH and CDR2 as LQKENI. The CDR3 runs 13 residues. The germline V and J ends were trimmed by 3 bases and 8 bases, with 10 bases remaining between them. CDR3 protein: CASSPHSEGELFF. The CDR3 DNA reads TGTGCCAGCTCACCGCACTCAGAAGGGGAGCTGTTTTTT.

This clonotype occurred a few times. The chain uses TRBV20-1 and TRBJ1-5, with D maybe TRBD1 (5 bases). CDR3 size: 13 residues. V lost 6 bases and J lost 5, with 14 bases in between. Germline CDR1 and CDR2: DFQATT and SNEGSKA (reference sequence). The CDR3 DNA follows: TGCAGTGCGACAGCTCAGGGCGATCAGCCCCAGCATTTT. Protein product: CSATAQGDQPQHF.

The V call is TRBV12-3 or TRBV12-4, the J call TRBJ2-1; 10 bases agree with TRBD2. With 2 bases clipped from V and 8 bases from J, the junction kept 6 bases outside the gene matches. The CDR3 runs to 15 residues. The CDR3 coding sequence is TGTGCCAGCAGTTTAAAGCGGGGGGGCCTAGATGAGCAGTTCTTC. Protein product: CASSLKRGGLDEQFF.

This clonotype has only a few counts. V gene TRBV29-1 combines with J gene TRBJ2-3; 7 positions match TRBD2. This CDR3 region has 15 residues. The trim removed 6 bases at V and 0 bases at J, leaving 9 bases unmatched. Germline lookup yields CDR1 SQVTM and CDR2 ANQGSEA. CDR3 coding DNA: TGCAGCGTGCCAAGCGGGGCACCTAGCACAGATACGCAGTATTTT. It specifies CSVPSGAPSTDTQYF.

This clonotype was detected a few times. The V and J genes are TRBV12-3 or TRBV12-4 and TRBJ2-7, with 14 bases fitting TRBD2. The CDR3 contains 15 residues. Unmatched junction bases numbered 6, after V lost 4 bases and J lost 7 bases. CDR3 residues: CASSWGLAGAGEQYF. The CDR3 DNA reads as TGTGCCAGCAGTTGGGGACTAGCGGGAGCTGGGGAGCAGTACTTC.

On this clonotype itself: Compared with germline, one end of the junction differs, possibly owing to a read error. The chain carries TRBV15 and TRBJ2-5, with D perhaps matching TRBD1 (6 bases). CDR1 is LNHNV, CDR2 YYDKDF, per germline (reference sequence). The CDR3 is 14 residues long. The CDR3 sequence: CATSNGGAGETLYF. CDR3 nucleotide sequence: TGTGCCACCAGCAATGGGGGCGCAGGGGAGACCCTGTACTTC.

The chain is built from TRBV20-1 and TRBJ2-5; 9 bases align to TRBD2. The CDR3 is 16 residues long. CDR1 is DFQATT, CDR2 SNEGSKA, per germline (reference sequence). J gave up 9 bases and V 5 bases, and 19 bases lay outside the gene matches. The CDR3 loop is CSAVGPVGLAHGAQYF. The CDR3 DNA is TGCAGTGCTGTCGGACCCGTGGGACTAGCCCATGGAGCCCAGTACTTC.

This chain joins TRBV29-1 and TRBJ2-7; D unclear. V dropped 4 bases and J dropped 6 bases, with 13 bases sitting between them. The CDR3 has 12 residues. Germline CDR1 reads SQVTM; CDR2 reads ANQGSEA. Written as DNA, the CDR3 is TGCAGCGTTGCTGCCAGGTCAGGCGAGCAGTACTTC. As protein: CSVAARSGEQYF.

The chain links TRBV7-8 to TRBJ1-4; no definite D call. Germline CDR1 is SGHVS and CDR2 is FQNEAQ. V lost 3 bases to trimming and J lost 5 bases, with 19 bases between them. The CDR3 runs to 17 residues. The CDR3 region has the DNA TGTGCCAGCAGCTTGGGGTTCGTCCGGGGTACCAATGAAAAACTGTTTTTT. Translation gives CASSLGFVRGTNEKLFF.

This chain joins TRBV5-1 and TRBJ2-5; 10 bases are a match to TRBD1. The CDR3 consists of 16 residues. J was trimmed by 4 bases and V by 3 bases; bases with no gene match: 9. Germline CDR1 is SGHRS and CDR2 is YFSETQ. CDR3 amino acids: CASSSGTGDPGETQYF. The CDR3 region has the DNA TGCGCCAGCAGCTCCGGGACAGGGGACCCCGGAGAGACCCAGTACTTC.

V is TRBV2 and J is TRBJ2-1, with 12 positions matching TRBD2. The CDR3 runs 23 residues. CDR1 and CDR2 from the germline V gene are SNHLY and FYNNEI. V trimming: 4 bases; J trimming: 1 base; junction bases outside the gene matches: 23. CDR3 sequence: CASSGPHRAGGLAGQGSYNEQFF. In nucleotides, the CDR3 is TGTGCCAGCAGTGGCCCTCATCGGGCGGGGGGACTAGCGGGTCAAGGGTCCTACAATGAGCAGTTCTTC.

The V call is TRBV20-1, the J call TRBJ2-5, with D uncertain. CDR1 DFQATT and CDR2 SNEGSKA come from the germline V gene (reference sequence). The CDR3 is made up of 11 amino acids. The V gene lost 6 bases and the J gene lost 2 bases, with 7 bases spanning the gap. For the CDR3, the DNA is TGCAGTGCACTTGAGCAAGAGACCCAGTACTTC. Translating gives CSALEQETQYF.

This sequence joins TRBV5-5 and TRBJ1-1; weak D call: TRBD1 (5 bases). Trimming removed 2 bases at V and 4 bases at J, with 12 bases between. Germline loops: CDR1 SGHKS, CDR2 YYEKEE (reference sequence). This CDR3 is 14 amino acids long. CDR3 in amino acids: CASSFMGVSTEAFF. CDR3 nucleotide sequence: TGTGCCAGCAGCTTTATGGGGGTGAGCACTGAAGCTTTCTTT.

V is TRBV20-1 and J is TRBJ2-1; 8 bases match TRBD2. CDR1 DFQATT and CDR2 SNEGSKA come from the germline V gene (reference sequence). V was pared by 8 bases and J by 5 bases, with 8 bases of the junction left unmatched. This CDR3 spans 13 amino acids. CDR3 residues: CSFRAGGNNEQFF. CDR3 sequence (DNA): TGCAGTTTCCGGGCGGGAGGAAACAATGAGCAGTTCTTC.

In its sample, this clonotype was seen a few times. The chain carries TRBV12-3 or TRBV12-4 and TRBJ2-4; 8 nucleotides agree with TRBD2. The CDR3 totals 14 residues. Trimming removed 6 bases from V and 5 bases from J; junction bases left unmatched: 6. DNA for the CDR3: TGTGCCAGCAGGGCAGCGGGGGCTCAAAACATTCAGTACTTC. Translated: CASRAAGAQNIQYF.

This rearrangement joins TRBV20-1 to TRBJ1-2, with D possibly matching TRBD1 (6 bases). The CDR3 covers 17 residues. Germline V CDR1 and CDR2: DFQATT, SNEGSKA (reference sequence). V was clipped by 1 base and J by 0 bases, with 18 bases between them. The CDR3: CSARGIRGRISNYGYTF. The CDR3 region has the DNA TGCAGTGCTAGAGGAATCAGGGGACGAATCTCTAACTATGGCTACACCTTC.

This clonotype was picked up a small number of times. The CDR3 DNA reads as TGCAGTGCAAACGACAGGGGATTTTCACCCCTCCACTTT. This codes for CSANDRGFSPLHF. This chain connects TRBV20-1 to TRBJ1-6; 8 bases match TRBD1. The CDR3 has 13 amino acids. Trimming took 6 bases from V and 9 from J; bases not matched to a gene: 7. Germline V gene data show CDR1 as DFQATT and CDR2 as SNEGSKA (reference sequence).

This clonotype came up a few times. V usage is TRBV3-1 and J usage is TRBJ2-7; D ambiguous. V was clipped by 1 base and J by 6 bases, with 4 bases between them. CDR3 length: 11 amino acids. Germline lookup yields CDR1 LGHDT and CDR2 YNNKEL (reference sequence). The CDR3 sequence: CASSQGLEQYF. The CDR3 region has the DNA TGTGCCAGCAGCCAAGGGCTCGAGCAGTACTTC.